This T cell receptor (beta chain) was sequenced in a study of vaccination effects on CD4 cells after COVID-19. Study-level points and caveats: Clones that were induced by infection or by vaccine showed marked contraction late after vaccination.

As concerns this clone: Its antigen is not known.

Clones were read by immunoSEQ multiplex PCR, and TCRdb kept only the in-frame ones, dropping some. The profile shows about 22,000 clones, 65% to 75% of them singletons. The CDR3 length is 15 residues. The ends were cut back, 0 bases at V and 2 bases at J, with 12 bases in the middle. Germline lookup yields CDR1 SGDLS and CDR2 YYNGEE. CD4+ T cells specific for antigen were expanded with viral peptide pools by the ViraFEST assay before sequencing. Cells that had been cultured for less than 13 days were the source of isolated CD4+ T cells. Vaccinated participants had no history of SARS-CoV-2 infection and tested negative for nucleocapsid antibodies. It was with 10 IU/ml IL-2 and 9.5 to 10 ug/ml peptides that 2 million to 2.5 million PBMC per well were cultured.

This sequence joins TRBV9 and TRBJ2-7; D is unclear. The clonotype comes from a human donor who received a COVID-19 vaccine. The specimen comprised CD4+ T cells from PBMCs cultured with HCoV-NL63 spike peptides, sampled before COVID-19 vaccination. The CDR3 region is CASSVDGGATYEQYF. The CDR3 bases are TGTGCCAGCAGCGTAGATGGCGGTGCCACCTACGAGCAGTACTTC. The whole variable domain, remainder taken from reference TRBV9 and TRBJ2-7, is DSGVTQTPKHLITATGQRVTLRCSPRSGDLSVYWYQQSLDQGLQFLIQYYNGEERAKGNILERFSAQQFPDLHSELNLSSLELGDSALYFCASSVDGGATYEQYFGPGTRLTVT.